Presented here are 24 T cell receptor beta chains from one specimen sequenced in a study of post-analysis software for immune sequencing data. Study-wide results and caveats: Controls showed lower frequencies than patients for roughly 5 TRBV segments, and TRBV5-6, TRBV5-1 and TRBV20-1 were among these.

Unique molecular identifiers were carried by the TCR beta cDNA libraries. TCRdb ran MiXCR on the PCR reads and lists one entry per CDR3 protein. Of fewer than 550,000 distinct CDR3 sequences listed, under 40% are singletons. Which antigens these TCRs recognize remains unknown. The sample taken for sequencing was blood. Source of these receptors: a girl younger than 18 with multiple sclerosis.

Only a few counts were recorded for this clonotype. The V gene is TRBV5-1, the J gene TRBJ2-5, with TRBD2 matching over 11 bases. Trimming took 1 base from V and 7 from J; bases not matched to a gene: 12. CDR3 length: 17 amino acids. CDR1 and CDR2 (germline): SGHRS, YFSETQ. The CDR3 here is CASSLTTGTSGAWTQYF. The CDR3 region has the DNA TGCGCCAGCAGCTTGACCACCGGGACTAGCGGCGCATGGACCCAGTACTTC.

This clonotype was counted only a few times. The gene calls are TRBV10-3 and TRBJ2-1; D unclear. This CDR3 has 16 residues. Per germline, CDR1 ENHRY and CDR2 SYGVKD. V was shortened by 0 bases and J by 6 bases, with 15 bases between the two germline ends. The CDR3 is CAISESWTEGSNEQFF. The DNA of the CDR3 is TGTGCCATCAGTGAGTCTTGGACGGAAGGGTCCAATGAGCAGTTCTTC.

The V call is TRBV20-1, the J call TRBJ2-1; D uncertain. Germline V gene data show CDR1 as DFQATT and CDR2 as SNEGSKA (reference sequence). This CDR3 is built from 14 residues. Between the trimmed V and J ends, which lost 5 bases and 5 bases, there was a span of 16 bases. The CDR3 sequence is CSALNRPADNEQFF. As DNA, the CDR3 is TGCAGTGCTCTTAACCGGCCCGCTGACAATGAGCAGTTCTTC.

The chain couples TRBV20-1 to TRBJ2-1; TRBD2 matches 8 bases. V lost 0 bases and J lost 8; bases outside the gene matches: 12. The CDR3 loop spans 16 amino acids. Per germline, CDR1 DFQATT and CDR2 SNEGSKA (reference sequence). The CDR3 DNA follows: TGCAGTGCTAGAGACTCCGGGACTAGGTTAGAGGATGAGCAGTTCTTC. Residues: CSARDSGTRLEDEQFF.

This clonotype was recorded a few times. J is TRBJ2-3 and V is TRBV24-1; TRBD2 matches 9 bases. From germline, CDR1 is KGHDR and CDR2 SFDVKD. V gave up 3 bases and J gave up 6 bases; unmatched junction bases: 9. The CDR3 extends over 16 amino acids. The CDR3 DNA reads TGTGCCACCAGTGATCCCTTAGCGGGGGCCCTCGATACGCAGTATTTT. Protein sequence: CATSDPLAGALDTQYF.

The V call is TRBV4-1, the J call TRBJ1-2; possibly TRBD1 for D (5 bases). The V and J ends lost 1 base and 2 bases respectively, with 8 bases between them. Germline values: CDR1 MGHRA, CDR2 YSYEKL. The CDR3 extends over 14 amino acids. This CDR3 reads CASSQVAGNYGYTF. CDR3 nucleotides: TGCGCCAGCAGCCAAGTCGCAGGGAACTATGGCTACACCTTC.

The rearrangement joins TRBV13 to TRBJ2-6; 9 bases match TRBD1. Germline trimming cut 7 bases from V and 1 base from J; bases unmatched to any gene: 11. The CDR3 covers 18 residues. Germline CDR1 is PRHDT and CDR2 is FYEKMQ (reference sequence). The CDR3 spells CASIRGGQGPSGANVLTF. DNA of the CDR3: TGTGCCAGCATCAGAGGGGGACAGGGACCATCTGGGGCCAACGTCCTGACTTTC. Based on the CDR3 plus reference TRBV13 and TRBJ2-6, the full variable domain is AAGVIQSPRHLIKEKRETATLKCYPIPRHDTVYWYQQGPGQDPQFLISFYEKMQSDKGSIPDRFSAQQFSDYHSELNMSSLELGDSALYFCASIRGGQGPSGANVLTFGAGSRLTVL.

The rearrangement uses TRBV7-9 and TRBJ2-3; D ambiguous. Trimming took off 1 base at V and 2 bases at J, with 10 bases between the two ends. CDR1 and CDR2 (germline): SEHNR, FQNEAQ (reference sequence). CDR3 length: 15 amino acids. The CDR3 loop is CASSLVVGPTDTQYF. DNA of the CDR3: TGTGCCAGCAGCTTAGTCGTGGGTCCCACAGATACGCAGTATTTT.

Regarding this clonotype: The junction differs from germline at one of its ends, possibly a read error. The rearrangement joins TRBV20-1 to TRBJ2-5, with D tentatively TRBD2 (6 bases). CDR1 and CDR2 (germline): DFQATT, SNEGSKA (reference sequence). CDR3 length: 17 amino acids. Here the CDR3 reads CSARDPSSGGFQETQYF. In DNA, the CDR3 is TGCAGTGCTAGAGATCCCTCCAGTGGGGGGTTTCAAGAGACTCAGTACTTC.

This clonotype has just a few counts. The CDR3 loop is CASSVSAGTQETQYF. The CDR3 DNA reads as TGTGCCAGCAGTGTTTCCGCCGGGACTCAAGAGACCCAGTACTTC. The chain employs TRBV25-1 and TRBJ2-5, with TRBD2 as a possible D gene (6 bases). The CDR3 totals 15 residues. Germline-derived CDR1 and CDR2 are MGHDK and SYGVNS. Trimming removed 4 bases at V and 2 bases at J, with 14 bases between. The full variable domain, rest sourced from reference TRBV25-1 and TRBJ2-5, is EADIYQTPRYLVIGTGKKITLECSQTMGHDKMYWYQQDPGMELHLIHYSYGVNSTEKGDLSSESTVSRIRTEHFPLTLESARPSHTSQYLCASSVSAGTQETQYFGPGTRLLVL.

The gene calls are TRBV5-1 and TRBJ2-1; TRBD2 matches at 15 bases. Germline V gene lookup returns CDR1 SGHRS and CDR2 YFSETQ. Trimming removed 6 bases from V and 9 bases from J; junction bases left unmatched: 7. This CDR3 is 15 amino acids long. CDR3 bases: TGCGCCAGCACCGGGACTAGCGGGGGGCGCAGTGAGCAGTTCTTC. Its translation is CASTGTSGGRSEQFF.

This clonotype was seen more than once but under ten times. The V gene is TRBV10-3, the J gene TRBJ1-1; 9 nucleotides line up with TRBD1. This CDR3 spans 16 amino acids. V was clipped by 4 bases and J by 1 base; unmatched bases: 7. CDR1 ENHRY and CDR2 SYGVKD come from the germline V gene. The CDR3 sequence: CAISGAQGQGNTEAFF. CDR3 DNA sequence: TGTGCCATCAGTGGAGCCCAGGGACAGGGGAACACTGAAGCTTTCTTT.

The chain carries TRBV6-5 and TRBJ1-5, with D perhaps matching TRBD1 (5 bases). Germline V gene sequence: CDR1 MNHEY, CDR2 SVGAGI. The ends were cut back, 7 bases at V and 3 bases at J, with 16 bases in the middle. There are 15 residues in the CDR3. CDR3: CASKRTGTNNQPQHF. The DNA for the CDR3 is TGTGCCAGCAAACGCACCGGGACGAACAATCAGCCCCAGCATTTT.

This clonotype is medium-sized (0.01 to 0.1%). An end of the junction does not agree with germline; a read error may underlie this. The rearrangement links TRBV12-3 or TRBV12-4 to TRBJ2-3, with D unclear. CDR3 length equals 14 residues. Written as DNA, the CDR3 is TGTGCCAGCAGTCCCACAGTTACCGCAGATGCGCAGTATTTT. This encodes CASSPTVTADAQYF.

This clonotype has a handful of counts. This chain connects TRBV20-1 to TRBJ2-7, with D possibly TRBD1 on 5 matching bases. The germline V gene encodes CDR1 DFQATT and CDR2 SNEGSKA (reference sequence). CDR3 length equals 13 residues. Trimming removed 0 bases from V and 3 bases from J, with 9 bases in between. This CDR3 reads CSARDPRVYEQYF. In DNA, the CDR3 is TGCAGTGCTAGAGATCCCAGGGTCTACGAGCAGTACTTC.

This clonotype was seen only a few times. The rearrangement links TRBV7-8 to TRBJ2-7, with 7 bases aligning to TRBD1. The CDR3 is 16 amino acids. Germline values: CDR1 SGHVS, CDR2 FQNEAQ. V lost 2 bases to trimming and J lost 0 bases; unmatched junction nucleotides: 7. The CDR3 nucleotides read TGTGCCAGCAGCTTATTGACAGGGATCCCCTCCTACGAGCAGTACTTC. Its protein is CASSLLTGIPSYEQYF.

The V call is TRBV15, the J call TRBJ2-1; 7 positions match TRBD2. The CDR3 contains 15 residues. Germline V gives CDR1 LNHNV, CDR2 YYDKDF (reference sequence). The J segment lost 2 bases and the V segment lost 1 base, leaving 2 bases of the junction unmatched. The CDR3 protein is CATSRGLATYNEQFF. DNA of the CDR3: TGTGCCACCAGCAGAGGACTAGCTACCTACAATGAGCAGTTCTTC.

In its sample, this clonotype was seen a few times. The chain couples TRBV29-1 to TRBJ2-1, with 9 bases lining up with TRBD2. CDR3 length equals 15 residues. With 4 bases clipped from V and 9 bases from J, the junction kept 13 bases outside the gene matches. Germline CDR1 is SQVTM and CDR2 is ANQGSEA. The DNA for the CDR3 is TGCAGCGTTGGGCAACCGGGACTAGCCCGTAGTGAGCAGTTCTTC. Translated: CSVGQPGLARSEQFF.

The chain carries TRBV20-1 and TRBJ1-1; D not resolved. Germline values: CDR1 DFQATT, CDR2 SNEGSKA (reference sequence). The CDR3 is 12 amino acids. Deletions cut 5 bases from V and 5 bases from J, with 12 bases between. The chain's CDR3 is CSALSDGTEAFF. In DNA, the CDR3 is TGCAGTGCTCTATCGGATGGAACTGAAGCTTTCTTT.

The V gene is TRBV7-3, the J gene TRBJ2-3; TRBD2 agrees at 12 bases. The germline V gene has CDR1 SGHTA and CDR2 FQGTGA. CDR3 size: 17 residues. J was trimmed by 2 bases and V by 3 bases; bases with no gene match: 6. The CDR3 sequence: CASSFRLAGAHTDTQYF. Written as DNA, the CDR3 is TGTGCCAGCAGCTTCAGACTAGCGGGGGCCCACACAGATACGCAGTATTTT.

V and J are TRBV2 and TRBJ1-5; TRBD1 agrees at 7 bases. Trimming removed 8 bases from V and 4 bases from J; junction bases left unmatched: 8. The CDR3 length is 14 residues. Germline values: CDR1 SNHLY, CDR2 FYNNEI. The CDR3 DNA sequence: TGTGCCAGCCAAGAGACAGGGAGAAATCAGCCCCAGCATTTT. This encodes CASQETGRNQPQHF. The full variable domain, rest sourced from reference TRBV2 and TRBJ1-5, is EPEVTQTPSHQVTQMGQEVILRCVPISNHLYFYWYRQILGQKVEFLVSFYNNEISEKSEIFDDQFSVERPDGSNFTLKIRSTKLEDSAMYFCASQETGRNQPQHFGDGTRLSIL.

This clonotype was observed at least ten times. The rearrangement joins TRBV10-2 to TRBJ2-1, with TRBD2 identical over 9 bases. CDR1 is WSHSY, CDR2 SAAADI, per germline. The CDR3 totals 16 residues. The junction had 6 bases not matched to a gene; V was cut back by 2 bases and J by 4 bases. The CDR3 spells CASSERGLAFYNEQFF. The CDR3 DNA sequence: TGCGCCAGCAGTGAGAGGGGACTAGCCTTTTACAATGAGCAGTTCTTC.

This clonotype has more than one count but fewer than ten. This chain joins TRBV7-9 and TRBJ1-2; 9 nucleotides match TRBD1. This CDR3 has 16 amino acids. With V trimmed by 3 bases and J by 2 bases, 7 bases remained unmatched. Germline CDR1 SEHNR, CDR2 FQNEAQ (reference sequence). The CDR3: CASSLIGTGGNYGYTF. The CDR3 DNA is TGTGCCAGCAGCTTGATAGGTACAGGGGGCAACTATGGCTACACCTTC.

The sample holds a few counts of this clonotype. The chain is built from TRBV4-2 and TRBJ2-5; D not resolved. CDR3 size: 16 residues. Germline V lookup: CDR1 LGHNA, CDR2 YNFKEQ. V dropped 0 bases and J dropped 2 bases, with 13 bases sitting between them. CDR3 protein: CASSQEGGPNQETQYF. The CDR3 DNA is TGTGCCAGCAGCCAAGAAGGCGGCCCGAATCAAGAGACCCAGTACTTC.